These 24 T cell receptor beta chains were sequenced from one sample in a study of cytotoxic CD8 clonotypes in ibrutinib-treated CLL. Using immunoSEQ multiplex PCR, the repertoire was profiled, and TCRdb retains in-frame clones only, with some absent. Found here are some 310,000 clones, roughly 79% of them singletons; the top ten hold more than 6%. Sequenced material: PBMCs, taken before ibrutinib treatment. All receptors come from a human donor with chronic lymphocytic leukemia.

V is TRBV28 and J is TRBJ2-1, with TRBD2 matching over 9 bases. This CDR3 has 15 amino acids. Unmatched junction bases numbered 8, after V lost 3 bases and J lost 8 bases. Germline-derived CDR1 and CDR2 are MDHEN and SYDVKM. CDR3 region: CASSFRSGRFDEQFF. The CDR3 bases are TGTGCCAGCAGTTTTCGCAGCGGGAGGTTTGATGAGCAGTTCTTC. Complete variable domain (other parts from reference TRBV28 and TRBJ2-1): DVKVTQSSRYLVKRTGEKVFLECVQDMDHENMFWYRQDPGLGLRLIYFSYDVKMKEKGDIPEGYSVSREKKERFSLILESASTNQTSMYLCASSFRSGRFDEQFFGPGTRLTVL.

V gene TRBV5-1 combines with J gene TRBJ2-7, with D maybe TRBD2 (6 bases). CDR1 and CDR2 from the germline V gene are SGHRS and YFSETQ. The CDR3 is made up of 14 amino acids. V was trimmed by 3 bases and J by 1 base, leaving 11 bases between them. CDR3 amino acids: CASSSQRESYEQYF. The CDR3 bases are TGCGCCAGCAGCTCCCAACGGGAGTCCTACGAGCAGTACTTC.

This clone turned up a few times. The chain links TRBV6-5 to TRBJ2-5; D could derive from TRBD1 or TRBD2 (5 bases each). The V and J ends lost 5 bases and 5 bases respectively, with 18 bases between them. The germline CDR1 and CDR2 sequences are MNHEY and SVGAGI. The CDR3 length is 15 residues. CDR3: CASSPPGTGAETQYF. For the CDR3, the DNA is TGTGCCAGCAGTCCACCCGGGACCGGCGCGGAGACCCAGTACTTC.

The chain links TRBV6-6 to TRBJ1-2, with TRBD1 identical over 7 bases. V gave up 5 bases and J gave up 6 bases; unmatched junction bases: 12. The germline V gene encodes CDR1 MNHNY and CDR2 SVGAGI (reference sequence). The CDR3 runs 15 residues. As DNA, the CDR3 is TGTGCCAGCAGTAGCCAGGGGGGCAACGTAGATGGCTACACCTTC. It is translated as CASSSQGGNVDGYTF.

This rearrangement joins TRBV5-1 to TRBJ2-5; D ambiguous. The CDR3 totals 14 residues. CDR1 SGHRS and CDR2 YFSETQ come from the germline V gene. Trimming shortened V by 0 bases and J by 5 bases, and 11 bases separated the two germline ends. CDR3 sequence (DNA): TGCGCCAGCAGCTTGGTGGTCCTGGGGGAGACCCAGTACTTC. Translation gives CASSLVVLGETQYF.

The chain is built from TRBV7-9 and TRBJ1-1, with D possibly TRBD1 on 5 matching bases. Per the germline V gene, CDR1 is SEHNR and CDR2 is FQNEAQ (reference sequence). CDR3 length: 14 amino acids. V lost 5 bases and J lost 1, with 11 bases in between. The CDR3 DNA reads TGTGCCAGCAGCGGATCAGGGAAGAACACTGAAGCTTTCTTT. Residues: CASSGSGKNTEAFF.

The V gene is TRBV29-1, the J gene TRBJ1-1, with D perhaps matching TRBD1 (6 bases). The CDR3 is made up of 14 amino acids. The germline gives CDR1 SQVTM, CDR2 ANQGSEA. Written as DNA, the CDR3 is TGCCTTACCACCGACTGGGGGGCTCGAACTGAAGCTTTCTTT. Amino acids: CLTTDWGARTEAFF.

The V gene is TRBV7-2, the J gene TRBJ2-7, with D perhaps matching TRBD1 or TRBD2 (5 bases each). Trimming took off 5 bases at V and 5 bases at J, with 10 bases between the two ends. Per germline, CDR1 SGHTA and CDR2 FQGNSA. The CDR3 covers 12 residues. This chain's CDR3 is CASSRDGHEQYF. CDR3 sequence (DNA): TGTGCCAGCAGCCGGGACGGGCACGAGCAGTACTTC.

This chain connects TRBV6-5 to TRBJ2-1; no definite D call. In germline, CDR1 is MNHEY, CDR2 SVGAGI. V lost 3 bases and J lost 0, with 9 bases in between. CDR3 length: 15 residues. The CDR3 sequence: CASSYDQYSYNEQFF. The CDR3, as DNA: TGTGCCAGCAGTTATGATCAGTACTCCTACAATGAGCAGTTCTTC.

The chain is built from TRBV11-2 and TRBJ2-7; D perhaps matches TRBD2 (6 bases). The V end lost 5 bases, the J end lost 4 bases, and 12 bases lay between the germline ends. The germline V gene has CDR1 SGHAT and CDR2 FQNNGV. The CDR3 length is 13 residues. CDR3 sequence reads: CASSPAGGYEQYF. Here the CDR3 DNA reads TGTGCCAGCAGCCCGGCCGGGGGTTACGAGCAGTACTTC.

The chain couples TRBV7-2 to TRBJ1-2, with 7 bases identical to TRBD1. There are 13 residues in the CDR3. Trimming at V came to 3 bases and at J to 4 bases, leaving 2 bases not matched to a gene. Germline CDR1 is SGHTA and CDR2 is FQGNSA. The CDR3 here is CASSLTGTYGYTF. CDR3 DNA: TGTGCCAGCAGCTTGACAGGGACCTATGGCTACACCTTC. The whole variable domain, remainder taken from reference TRBV7-2 and TRBJ1-2, is GAGVSQSPSNKVTEKGKDVELRCDPISGHTALYWYRQSLGQGLEFLIYFQGNSAPDKSGLPSDRFSAERTGGSVSTLTIQRTQQEDSAVYLCASSLTGTYGYTFGSGTRLTVV.

The chain is built from TRBV18 and TRBJ2-2; the D gene is possibly TRBD2 (5 bases). Germline V gene lookup returns CDR1 KGHSH and CDR2 LQKENI. The CDR3 runs to 15 residues. Trimming pared 3 bases from V and 0 bases from J, leaving 8 bases between. The CDR3 protein is CASSPGAANTGELFF. CDR3 DNA: TGTGCCAGCTCACCGGGAGCGGCGAACACCGGGGAGCTGTTTTTT.

The chain links TRBV2 to TRBJ2-5; D remains ambiguous. The germline V and J ends were trimmed by 4 bases and 2 bases, with 11 bases remaining between them. This CDR3 region has 14 residues. Looked up from germline, CDR1 is SNHLY and CDR2 is FYNNEI. The CDR3 nucleotides are TGTGCCAGCAGTGTCATGACACCTCAAGAGACCCAGTACTTC. Amino acid sequence: CASSVMTPQETQYF. Filled out from reference TRBV2 and TRBJ2-5, the complete variable domain reads EPEVTQTPSHQVTQMGQEVILRCVPISNHLYFYWYRQILGQKVEFLVSFYNNEISEKSEIFDDQFSVERPDGSNFTLKIRSTKLEDSAMYFCASSVMTPQETQYFGPGTRLLVL.

The CDR3 nucleotides are TGTGCCAGCAGCTCCAAACAGGGCTCGGATGAGCAGTTCTTC. This codes for CASSSKQGSDEQFF. This rearrangement joins TRBV7-8 to TRBJ2-1, with D perhaps TRBD1 (6 bases). CDR1 and CDR2 (germline): SGHVS, FQNEAQ. Trimming shortened V by 4 bases and J by 8 bases, and 15 bases separated the two germline ends. The CDR3 contains 14 residues. Full variable domain (remainder filled in from reference TRBV7-8 and TRBJ2-1): GAGVSQSPRYKVAKRGQDVALRCDPISGHVSLFWYQQALGQGPEFLTYFQNEAQLDKSGLPSDRFFAERPEGSVSTLKIQRTQQEDSAVYLCASSSKQGSDEQFFGPGTRLTVL.

The chain employs TRBV11-3 and TRBJ2-2; 7 bases agree with TRBD1. Germline V gene data show CDR1 as SGHNT and CDR2 as YENEEA. Losses at the gene ends were 4 bases for V and 5 bases for J; bases not matched to a gene: 4. The CDR3 contains 14 residues. In DNA, the CDR3 is TGTGCCAGCAGCTCCCACAGGGGTACCGGGGAGCTGTTTTTT. Translated: CASSSHRGTGELFF.

The V call is TRBV6-1, the J call TRBJ1-3, with D hard to call. Trimming left V 6 bases short and J 0 bases short, with 3 bases between. Per germline, CDR1 MNHNS and CDR2 SASEGT. The CDR3 length is 12 residues. The CDR3 spells CASSYSGNTIYF. CDR3 DNA: TGTGCCAGCAGCTACTCTGGAAACACCATATATTTT.

The chain combines TRBV29-1 with TRBJ2-3; D may match TRBD1 or TRBD2 (6 bases each). The CDR3 is 13 residues long. Looked up from germline, CDR1 is SQVTM and CDR2 is ANQGSEA. V was clipped by 8 bases and J by 7 bases, with 19 bases between them. In nucleotides, the CDR3 is TGCAGCATTCCGGGGGCCCCTCAGAATACGCAGTATTTT. This encodes CSIPGAPQNTQYF.

The genes are TRBV28 and TRBJ2-7; a weak D match, TRBD2 (7 bases). This CDR3 is built from 15 residues. The V gene lost 6 bases and the J gene lost 0 bases, with 15 bases spanning the gap. Per germline, CDR1 MDHEN and CDR2 SYDVKM. The CDR3 region is CASRGGGGSSYEQYF. In nucleotides, the CDR3 is TGTGCCAGCAGAGGGGGGGGCGGAAGCTCCTACGAGCAGTACTTC. The variable domain in full, with the rest retrieved from reference TRBV28 and TRBJ2-7, is DVKVTQSSRYLVKRTGEKVFLECVQDMDHENMFWYRQDPGLGLRLIYFSYDVKMKEKGDIPEGYSVSREKKERFSLILESASTNQTSMYLCASRGGGGSSYEQYFGPGTRLTVT.

The rearrangement uses TRBV29-1 and TRBJ1-2, with D tentatively TRBD1 (5 bases). The V end was cut by 7 bases, the J end by 1 base, with 16 bases between. Germline values: CDR1 SQVTM, CDR2 ANQGSEA. The CDR3 contains 14 residues. The CDR3 coding sequence is TGCAGCGCCGATCGGGACTTAAGTAACTATGGCTACACCTTC. This translates into CSADRDLSNYGYTF.

This clone was detected only once. The gene calls are TRBV9 and TRBJ2-2; 7 nucleotides line up with TRBD2. The CDR3 length is 15 residues. V trimming: 5 bases; J trimming: 2 bases; junction bases outside the gene matches: 6. Germline V gene lookup returns CDR1 SGDLS and CDR2 YYNGEE. The DNA for the CDR3 is TGTGCCAGCAGAAGCGGGATAAGTAACACCGGGGAGCTGTTTTTT. Translation gives CASRSGISNTGELFF.

CDR3 residues: CASSVQGPSTDTQYF. CDR3 nucleotide sequence: TGTGCCAGCAGCGTACAGGGACCTAGCACAGATACGCAGTATTTT. This chain connects TRBV13 to TRBJ2-3; tentative D call: TRBD1 (6 bases). This CDR3 is built from 15 residues. CDR1 PRHDT and CDR2 FYEKMQ come from the germline V gene (reference sequence). The germline V and J ends were trimmed by 5 bases and 0 bases, with 12 bases remaining between them.

This chain joins TRBV21-1 and TRBJ2-4; the table gives TRBD1 as D, unverified against the DNA. TRBV21-1 is a pseudogene. This CDR3 spans 17 amino acids. CDR3 region: CASSTDRGRGAKNIQYF. CDR3 sequence (DNA): TGTGCCAGCAGCACGGACAGGGGGCGCGGGGCCAAAAACATTCAGTACTTC.

V usage is TRBV7-3 and J usage is TRBJ1-5, with D unclear. Trimming shortened V by 5 bases and J by 9 bases, and 14 bases separated the two germline ends. Germline V lookup: CDR1 SGHTA, CDR2 FQGTGA. The CDR3 has 13 amino acids. DNA for the CDR3: TGTGCCAGCAGCCAAGAAGTGAGTCGGCCCCAGCATTTT. Its translation: CASSQEVSRPQHF.

The chain is built from TRBV27 and TRBJ2-5, with a weak D call TRBD2 (6 bases). CDR1 and CDR2 (germline): MNHEY, SMNVEV (reference sequence). This CDR3 has 14 amino acids. The V and J ends lost 7 bases and 4 bases respectively, with 16 bases between them. CDR3 in DNA: TGTGCCAGCATTGGAGGGGCGGGTTCAGAGACCCAGTACTTC. Translating it yields CASIGGAGSETQYF.